This is a list of T cell receptor beta chains from one sample in a study of monozygotic twins with inflammatory bowel disease. TCRdb reprocessed the 5' RACE reads, with one entry per CDR3 protein and no DNA. Recorded for this sample: 300,000 to 350,000 distinct CDR3 sequences. Material: blood. All receptors derive from a human donor with ulcerative colitis or Crohn's disease, or a healthy co-twin of an affected twin (not recorded which). Both conserved end residues are part of each CDR3. The order of the fields is V gene, J gene, CDR3 protein.

>TRBV7-9|TRBJ2-5
CASSPTSGSDQETQYF
>TRBV5-1|TRBJ1-1
CASSFGTDTEAFF
>TRBV20-1|TRBJ2-5
CSASVPGGRETQYF
>TRBV5-1|TRBJ2-2
CASRGLAENTGELFF
>TRBV4-3|TRBJ1-5
CASSQEIPEVDSNQPQHF
>TRBV12-3/TRBV12-4|TRBJ2-7
CASSLFAEQYF
>TRBV29-1|TRBJ2-2
CSALSGRNTGELFF
>TRBV5-4|TRBJ2-4
CASSSPTSWVSIAKNIQYF
>TRBV12-3/TRBV12-4|TRBJ2-1
CASSKTVFRSYNEQFF
>TRBV10-3|TRBJ1-5
CAISARGTGDQPQHF
>TRBV25-1|TRBJ2-6
CASSDGTAFSGANVLTF
>TRBV20-1|TRBJ2-7
CSARDWQGLGEQYF
>TRBV19|TRBJ1-5
CASSIATGGGSQPQHF
>TRBV24-1|TRBJ2-2
CATSDFGAGRSGELFF
>TRBV12-3/TRBV12-4|TRBJ1-4
CASSSGLPGESNEKLFF
>TRBV15|TRBJ1-3
CATSRDKNSGNTIYF
>TRBV4-2|TRBJ2-7
CASSQATSEQYF
>TRBV6-4|TRBJ2-1
CASSASGGFNEQFF
>TRBV28|TRBJ2-1
CASRPGSSNNEQFF
>TRBV20-1|TRBJ1-1
CSAQLGQSNTEAFF
>TRBV6-1|TRBJ2-1
CASSQQASAYNEQFF
>TRBV3-1|TRBJ2-6
CASRGGSPSGANVLTF
>TRBV28|TRBJ2-7
CASTTGSYEQYF
>TRBV11-2|TRBJ2-1
CASSQRRLAGGNEQFF
>TRBV19|TRBJ1-2
CASSPGRIYGYTF
>TRBV30|TRBJ2-2
CAWEQAGVTGELFF
>TRBV7-2|TRBJ2-5
CASTIGGLQETQYF
>TRBV25-1|TRBJ2-2
CASSDPQKDPTGANTGELFF
>TRBV4-1|TRBJ2-3
CASSQDRTWTDTQYF
>TRBV5-1|TRBJ2-2
CASSLGSGTNTGELFF
>TRBV10-3|TRBJ2-7
CAISGGETYEQYF
>TRBV20-1|TRBJ1-2
CSASDPNRQTDTF
>TRBV5-4|TRBJ2-7
CASSLDPGQGTYEQYF
>TRBV5-6|TRBJ2-4
CASSLGGWAKNIQYF
>TRBV29-1|TRBJ2-1
CSVDPDRGGYNEQFF
>TRBV5-1|TRBJ2-6
CASSGLSPGANVLTF
>TRBV5-1|TRBJ2-7
CASSSSPGQVNYEQYF